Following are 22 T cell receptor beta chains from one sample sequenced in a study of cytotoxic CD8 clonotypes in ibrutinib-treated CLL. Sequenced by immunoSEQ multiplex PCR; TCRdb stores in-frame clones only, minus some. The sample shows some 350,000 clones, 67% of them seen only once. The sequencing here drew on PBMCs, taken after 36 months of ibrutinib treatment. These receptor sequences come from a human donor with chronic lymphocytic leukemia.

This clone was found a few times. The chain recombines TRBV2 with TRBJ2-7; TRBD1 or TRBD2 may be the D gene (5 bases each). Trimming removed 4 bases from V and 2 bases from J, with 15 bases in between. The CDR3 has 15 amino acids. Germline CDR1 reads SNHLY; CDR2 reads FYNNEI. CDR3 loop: CASSGDLGITYEQYF. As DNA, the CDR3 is TGTGCCAGCAGTGGGGACCTGGGTATTACCTACGAGCAGTACTTC.

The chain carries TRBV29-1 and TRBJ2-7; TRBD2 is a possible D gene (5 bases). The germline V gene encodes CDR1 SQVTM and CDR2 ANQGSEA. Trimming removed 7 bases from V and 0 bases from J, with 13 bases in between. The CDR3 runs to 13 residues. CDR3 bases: TGCAGCGCTAACACAGCGGACTCCTACGAGCAGTACTTC. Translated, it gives CSANTADSYEQYF.

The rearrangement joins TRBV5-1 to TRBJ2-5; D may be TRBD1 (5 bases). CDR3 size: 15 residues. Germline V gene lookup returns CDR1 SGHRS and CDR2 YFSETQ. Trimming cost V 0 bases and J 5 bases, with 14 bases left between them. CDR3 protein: CASSLGQGKVETQYF. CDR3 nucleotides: TGCGCCAGCAGCTTGGGTCAGGGAAAGGTGGAGACCCAGTACTTC.

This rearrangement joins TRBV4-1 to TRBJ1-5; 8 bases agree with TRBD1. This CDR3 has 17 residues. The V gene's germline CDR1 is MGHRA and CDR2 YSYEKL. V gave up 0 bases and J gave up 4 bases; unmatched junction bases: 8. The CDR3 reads CASSQDQWQGANQPQHF. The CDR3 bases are TGCGCCAGCAGCCAAGATCAGTGGCAGGGGGCTAATCAGCCCCAGCATTTT.

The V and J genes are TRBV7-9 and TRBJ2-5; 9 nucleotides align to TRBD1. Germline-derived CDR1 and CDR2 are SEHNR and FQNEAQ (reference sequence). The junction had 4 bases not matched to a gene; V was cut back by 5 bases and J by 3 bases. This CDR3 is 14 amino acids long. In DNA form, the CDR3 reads TGTGCCAGCAGCCGTGGACAGGGGAAAGAGACCCAGTACTTC. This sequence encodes CASSRGQGKETQYF.

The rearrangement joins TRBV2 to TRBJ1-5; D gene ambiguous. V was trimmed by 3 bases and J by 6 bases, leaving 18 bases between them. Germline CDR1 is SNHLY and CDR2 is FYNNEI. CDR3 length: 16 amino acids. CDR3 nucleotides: TGTGCCAGCAGTGATGAATTACCTTTATCCGTTCAGCCCCAGCATTTT. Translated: CASSDELPLSVQPQHF.

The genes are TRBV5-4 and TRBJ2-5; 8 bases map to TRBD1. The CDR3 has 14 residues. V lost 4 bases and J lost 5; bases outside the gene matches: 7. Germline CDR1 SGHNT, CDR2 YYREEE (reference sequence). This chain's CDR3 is CASSPRTGSETQYF. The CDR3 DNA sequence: TGTGCCAGCAGCCCAAGGACAGGGAGTGAGACCCAGTACTTC. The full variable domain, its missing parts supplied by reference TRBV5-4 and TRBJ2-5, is ETGVTQSPTHLIKTRGQQVTLRCSSQSGHNTVSWYQQALGQGPQFIFQYYREEENGRGNFPPRFSGLQFPNYSSELNVNALELDDSALYLCASSPRTGSETQYFGPGTRLLVL.

CDR3 in DNA: TGTGCCACCAGCAGAGAACTCACTACGCTAGTTTGGCCCCAGCATTTT. Residues: CATSRELTTLVWPQHF. The V gene is TRBV15, the J gene TRBJ1-5, with D unresolved. Germline CDR1 LNHNV, CDR2 YYDKDF (reference sequence). The CDR3 contains 16 residues. V lost 0 bases and J 9 bases, leaving 18 bases between the germline ends.

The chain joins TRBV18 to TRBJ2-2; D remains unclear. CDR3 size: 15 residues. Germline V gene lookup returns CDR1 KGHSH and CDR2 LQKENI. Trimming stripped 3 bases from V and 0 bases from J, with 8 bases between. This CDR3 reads CASSPNGANTGELFF. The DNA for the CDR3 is TGTGCCAGCTCACCGAACGGAGCGAACACCGGGGAGCTGTTTTTT.

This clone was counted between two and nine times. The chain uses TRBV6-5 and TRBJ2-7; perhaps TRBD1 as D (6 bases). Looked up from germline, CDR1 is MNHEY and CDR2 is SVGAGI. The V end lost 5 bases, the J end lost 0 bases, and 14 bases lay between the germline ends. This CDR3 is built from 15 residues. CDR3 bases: TGTGCCAGCAGTAAAACAGGGTGGGCCTCCTACGAGCAGTACTTC. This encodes CASSKTGWASYEQYF.

This CDR3 is CASRKGLDYGYTF. The CDR3 DNA sequence: TGTGCCAGCCGTAAGGGACTCGACTATGGCTACACCTTC. The chain recombines TRBV6-4 with TRBJ1-2; the D gene is possibly TRBD1 (5 bases). The CDR3 length is 13 residues. Germline V gene data show CDR1 as MRHNA and CDR2 as SNTAGT. With 8 bases removed from V and 3 bases from J, the gap between germline ends came to 13 bases.

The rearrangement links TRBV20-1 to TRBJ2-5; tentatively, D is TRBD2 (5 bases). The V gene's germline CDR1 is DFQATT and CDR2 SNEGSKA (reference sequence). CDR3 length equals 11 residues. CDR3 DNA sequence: TGCAGCCACGTGGGCGGGGAGACCCAGTACTTC. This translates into CSHVGGETQYF.

The CDR3 region is CASSDPARGSYTF. DNA for the CDR3: TGTGCCAGCAGTGACCCGGCCAGGGGCAGCTACACCTTC. This chain connects TRBV2 to TRBJ1-2, with D tentatively TRBD1 (6 bases). Trimming took 3 bases from V and 9 from J, leaving 14 bases between them. The CDR3 covers 13 residues. CDR1 SNHLY and CDR2 FYNNEI come from the germline V gene.

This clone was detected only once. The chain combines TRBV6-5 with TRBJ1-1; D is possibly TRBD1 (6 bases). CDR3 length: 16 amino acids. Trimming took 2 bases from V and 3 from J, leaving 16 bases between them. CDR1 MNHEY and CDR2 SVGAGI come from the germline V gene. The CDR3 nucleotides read TGTGCCAGCAGTTACGGGGTACTGACAGGCCACACTGAAGCTTTCTTT. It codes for CASSYGVLTGHTEAFF.

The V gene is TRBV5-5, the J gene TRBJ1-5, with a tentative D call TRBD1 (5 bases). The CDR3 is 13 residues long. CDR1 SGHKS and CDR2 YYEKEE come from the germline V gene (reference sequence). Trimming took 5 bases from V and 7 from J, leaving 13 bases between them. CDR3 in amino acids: CASSVGGGQPQHF. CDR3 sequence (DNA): TGTGCCAGCAGTGTGGGGGGAGGCCAGCCCCAGCATTTT. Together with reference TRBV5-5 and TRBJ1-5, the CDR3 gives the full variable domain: DAGVTQSPTHLIKTRGQQVTLRCSPISGHKSVSWYQQVLGQGPQFIFQYYEKEERGRGNFPDRFSARQFPNYSSELNVNALLLGDSALYLCASSVGGGQPQHFGDGTRLSIL.

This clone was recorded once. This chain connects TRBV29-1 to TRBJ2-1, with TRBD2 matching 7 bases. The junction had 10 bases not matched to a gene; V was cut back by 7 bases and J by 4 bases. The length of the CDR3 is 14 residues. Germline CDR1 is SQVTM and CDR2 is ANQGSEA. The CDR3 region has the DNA TGCAGCGCAACGTCGGGGCGGGGGTACAATGAGCAGTTCTTC. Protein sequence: CSATSGRGYNEQFF.

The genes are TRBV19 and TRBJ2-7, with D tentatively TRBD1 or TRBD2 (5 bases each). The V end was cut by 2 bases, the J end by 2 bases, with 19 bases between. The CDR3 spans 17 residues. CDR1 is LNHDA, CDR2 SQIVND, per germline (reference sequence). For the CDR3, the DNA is TGTGCCAGTAGTATAAGCAGGGCAGGGACCCAAACCTACGAGCAGTACTTC. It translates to CASSISRAGTQTYEQYF. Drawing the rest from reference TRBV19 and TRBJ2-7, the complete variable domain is DGGITQSPKYLFRKEGQNVTLSCEQNLNHDAMYWYRQDPGQGLRLIYYSQIVNDFQKGDIAEGYSVSREKKESFPLTVTSAQKNPTAFYLCASSISRAGTQTYEQYFGPGTRLTVT.

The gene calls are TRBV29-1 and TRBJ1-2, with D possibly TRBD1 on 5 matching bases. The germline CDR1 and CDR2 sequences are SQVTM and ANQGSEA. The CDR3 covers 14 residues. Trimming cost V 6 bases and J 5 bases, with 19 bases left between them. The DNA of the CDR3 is TGCAGCGTGGGTTCCTTCGGGGCGGGGTATGGCTACACCTTC. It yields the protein CSVGSFGAGYGYTF.

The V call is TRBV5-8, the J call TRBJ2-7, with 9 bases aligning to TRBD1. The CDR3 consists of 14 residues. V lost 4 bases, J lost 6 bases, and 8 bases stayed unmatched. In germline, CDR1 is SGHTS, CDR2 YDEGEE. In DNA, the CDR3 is TGTGCCAGCAGCGTAGGGACAGGGCGCGGCGAGCAGTACTTC. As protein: CASSVGTGRGEQYF.

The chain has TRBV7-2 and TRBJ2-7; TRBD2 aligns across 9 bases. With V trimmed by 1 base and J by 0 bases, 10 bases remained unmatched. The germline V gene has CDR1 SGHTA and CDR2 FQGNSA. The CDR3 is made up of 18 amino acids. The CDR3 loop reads CASSLVVSLAGSSYEQYF. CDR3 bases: TGTGCCAGCAGCTTAGTAGTCAGTCTAGCGGGGAGCTCCTACGAGCAGTACTTC.

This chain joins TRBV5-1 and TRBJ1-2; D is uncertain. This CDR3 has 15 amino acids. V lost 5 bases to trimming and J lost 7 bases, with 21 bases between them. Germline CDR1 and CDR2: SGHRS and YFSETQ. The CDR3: CASRRALLDQGGYTF. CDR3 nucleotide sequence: TGCGCCAGCAGACGAGCTTTACTCGACCAAGGTGGCTACACCTTC.

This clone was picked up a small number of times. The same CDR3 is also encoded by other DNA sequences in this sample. The CDR3 spells CASSLRGSYNEQFF. The CDR3 DNA reads TGTGCCAGCAGTTTGAGGGGCTCCTACAATGAGCAGTTCTTC. This chain uses TRBV27 with TRBJ2-1; TRBD1 or TRBD2 may be the D gene (5 bases each). CDR1 and CDR2 from the germline V gene are MNHEY and SMNVEV (reference sequence). The CDR3 runs 14 residues. V lost 3 bases and J 0 bases, leaving 6 bases between the germline ends.